This TCR beta chain comes out of a study of human T cells and chemical hapten exposure. Study background: Per-sample TCR yield variability stemmed mainly from small pooled library volume differences.

As the library was built, unique molecular identifiers were attached to individual cDNA molecules. Authors' data handling: Per-sample TCR counts ranged from 23,224 to 690,600, median around 96,000. TCRdb re-called the 5' RACE reads through MiXCR, storing one row per CDR3 protein. These V and J calls derive from TCRdb rather than the authors' analysis. This table has roughly 120,000 distinct CDR3 sequences, around a fifth appearing once. The table lists this clonotype with many counts. Its target is not known. Researchers extracted total RNA from unfractionated whole blood. Findings and caveats of the study: No change in TCRs above 1 in 1000 frequency was produced by DPC sensitization.

The CDR3 length is 13 residues. V lost 0 bases, J lost 0 bases, and 3 bases lay in between. Germline CDR1 SGHRS, CDR2 YFSETQ. This chain joins TRBV5-1 and TRBJ1-1; D uncertain. The source of this sequence is a human donor in good health. The CDR3 coding sequence is TGCGCCAGCAGCTTGGTCCTGAACACTGAAGCTTTCTTT. Its protein is CASSLVLNTEAFF.